This T cell receptor (beta chain) stems from a study of PD-L1 blockade in urothelial cancer. Study at large: In terms of prior chemotherapy, patients had received 0 to 3 regimens. After treatment start, blood was analyzed at 3 weeks (second dose) and at 6 weeks. Overall study results and limits: Sub-median blood TCR clonality before treatment predicted longer survival.

The data were produced by immunoSEQ multiplex PCR, yet TCRdb's version contains in-frame clones alone and is incomplete. This table has approximately 79,000 clones, around four fifths appearing once. Documented time point: pretreatment peripheral blood. Note on this clone: Its target is unknown.

Germline V gene data show CDR1 as SGHKS and CDR2 as YYEKEE (reference sequence). This CDR3 comprises 13 residues. Between the trimmed V and J ends, which lost 0 bases and 0 bases, there was a span of 2 bases. Material: PBMCs, obtained around atezolizumab (anti-PD-L1) treatment. The V and J genes are TRBV5-5 and TRBJ2-3; the D is unclear. This receptor was taken from a man between 40 and 49 years old with urothelial cancer. CDR3: CASSLASTDTQYF. The CDR3 DNA is TGTGCCAGCAGCTTGGCTAGCACAGATACGCAGTATTTT.